The sequence of this T cell receptor beta chain was determined in a study of tumor-infiltrating lymphocytes in primary liver carcinoma. Across the whole study: Spanning 30 to 69 years of age, the patients were men and women. Study outcomes and limitations: It was tumor-adjacent and tumor-blood pairs that overlapped less than tumor region pairs did.

There are 13 residues in the CDR3. Using a constant-region primer together with ProtoScript II reverse transcriptase, TCR beta cDNA was made from 500 ng of total RNA. Library construction for TCR beta comprised three nested multiplex PCR rounds performed with slightly modified ARM-PCR. Each of the first two PCR rounds ran roughly 9 cycles with TRBV1-TRBV30 forward and C-beta reverse primers. TCRdb re-called the multiplex PCR reads through MiXCR, storing one row per CDR3 protein. The sample includes 330,000 or so distinct CDR3 sequences, almost 65% of them seen just once. In addition to blood RNA drawn from unsorted whole blood, germline DNA was extracted. Among the patients, all had chronic HBV infection and none had been treated. As concerns this clonotype: Its antigen remains unknown. A clone one base away is much larger, so this may be a read error.

This clonotype was sampled from a man aged 35 to 55 with primary liver carcinoma and hepatitis B virus infection. The V call is TRBV12-3 or TRBV12-4, the J call TRBJ2-2; 7 nucleotides align to TRBD1. Sequenced: peripheral blood. CDR3 residues: CSSSPQGPGELFF. CDR3 sequence (DNA): TGTTCCAGCAGCCCACAGGGGCCCGGGGAGCTGTTTTTT.